The clone carrying this TCR beta chain has a count of ten or more. This entry is derived from a study of T cells in Graves' hyperthyroidism and ophthalmopathy. Amplified TCR beta CDR3 regions derived from RNA transcripts. First-round RT-PCR of the TCR CDR3 relied on the HTBI primer set. MiXCR, applied by TCRdb to the multiplex PCR reads, yields one record per CDR3 protein. The sample includes 210,000 or so distinct CDR3 sequences, roughly 18% of them seen just once. Germline-derived CDR1 and CDR2 are MDHEN and SYDVKM. V dropped 4 bases and J dropped 5 bases, with 17 bases sitting between them. The CDR3 consists of 15 residues.

What was sequenced was blood. The TCR sequence derives from a man over 45 with Graves' hyperthyroidism. The chain uses TRBV28 and TRBJ1-2, with TRBD1 as a possible D gene (6 bases). For the CDR3, the DNA is TGTGCCAGCAGTTCATGGAGGACAGACTTTTATGGCTACACCTTC. Protein: CASSSWRTDFYGYTF.